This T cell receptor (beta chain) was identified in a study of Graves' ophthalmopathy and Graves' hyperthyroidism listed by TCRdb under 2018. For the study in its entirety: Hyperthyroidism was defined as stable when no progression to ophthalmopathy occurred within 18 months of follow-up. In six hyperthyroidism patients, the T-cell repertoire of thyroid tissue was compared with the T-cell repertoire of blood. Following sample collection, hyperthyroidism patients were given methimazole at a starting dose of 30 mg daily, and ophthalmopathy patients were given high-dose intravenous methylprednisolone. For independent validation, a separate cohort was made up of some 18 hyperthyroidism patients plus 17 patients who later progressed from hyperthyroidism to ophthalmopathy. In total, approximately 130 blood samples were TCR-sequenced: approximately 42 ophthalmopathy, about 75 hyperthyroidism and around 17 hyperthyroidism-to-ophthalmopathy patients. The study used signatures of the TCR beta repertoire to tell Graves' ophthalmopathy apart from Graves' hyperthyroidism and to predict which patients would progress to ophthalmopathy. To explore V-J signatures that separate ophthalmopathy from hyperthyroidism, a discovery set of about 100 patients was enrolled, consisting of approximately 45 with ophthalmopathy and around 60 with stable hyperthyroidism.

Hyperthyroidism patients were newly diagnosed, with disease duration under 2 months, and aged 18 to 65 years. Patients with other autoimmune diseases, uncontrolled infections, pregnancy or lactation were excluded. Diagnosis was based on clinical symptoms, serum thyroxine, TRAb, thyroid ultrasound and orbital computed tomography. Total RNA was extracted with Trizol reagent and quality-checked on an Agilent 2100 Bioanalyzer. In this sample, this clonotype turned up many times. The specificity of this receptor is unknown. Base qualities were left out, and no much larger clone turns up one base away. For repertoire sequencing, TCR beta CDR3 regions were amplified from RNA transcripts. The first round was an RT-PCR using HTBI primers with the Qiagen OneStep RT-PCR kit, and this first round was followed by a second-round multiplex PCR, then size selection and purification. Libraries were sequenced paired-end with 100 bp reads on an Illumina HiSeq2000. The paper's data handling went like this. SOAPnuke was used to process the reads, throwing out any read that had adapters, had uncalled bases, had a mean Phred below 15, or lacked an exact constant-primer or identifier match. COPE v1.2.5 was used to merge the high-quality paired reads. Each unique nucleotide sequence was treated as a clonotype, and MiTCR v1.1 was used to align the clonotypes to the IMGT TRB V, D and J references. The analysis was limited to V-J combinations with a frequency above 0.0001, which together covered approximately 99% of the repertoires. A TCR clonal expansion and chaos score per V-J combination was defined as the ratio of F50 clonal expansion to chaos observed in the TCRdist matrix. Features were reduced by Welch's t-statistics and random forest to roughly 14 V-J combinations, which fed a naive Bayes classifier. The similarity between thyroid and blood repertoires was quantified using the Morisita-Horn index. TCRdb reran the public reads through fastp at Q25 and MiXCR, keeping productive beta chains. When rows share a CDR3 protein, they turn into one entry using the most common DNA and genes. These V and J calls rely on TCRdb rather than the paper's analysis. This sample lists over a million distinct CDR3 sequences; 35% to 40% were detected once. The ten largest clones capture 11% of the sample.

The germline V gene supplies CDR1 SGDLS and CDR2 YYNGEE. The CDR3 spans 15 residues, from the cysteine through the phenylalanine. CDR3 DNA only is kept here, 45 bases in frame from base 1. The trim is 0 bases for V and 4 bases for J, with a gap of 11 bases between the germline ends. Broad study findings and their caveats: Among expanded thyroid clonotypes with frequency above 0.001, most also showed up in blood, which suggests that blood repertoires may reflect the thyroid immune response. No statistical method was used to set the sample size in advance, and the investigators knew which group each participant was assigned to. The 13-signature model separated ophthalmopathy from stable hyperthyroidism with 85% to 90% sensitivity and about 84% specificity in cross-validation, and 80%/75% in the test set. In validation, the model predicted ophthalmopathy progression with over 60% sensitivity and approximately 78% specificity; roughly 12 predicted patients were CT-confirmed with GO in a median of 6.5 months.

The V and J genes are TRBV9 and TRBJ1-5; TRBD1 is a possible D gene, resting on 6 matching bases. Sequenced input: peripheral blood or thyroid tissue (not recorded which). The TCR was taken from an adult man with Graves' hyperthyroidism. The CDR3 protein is CASSVGAGDNQPQHF. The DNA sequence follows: TGTGCCAGCAGCGTAGGCGCAGGGGATAATCAGCCCCAGCATTTT.